These T cell receptor beta chains were read from a single sample in a study of memory CD4+ T cells and cytomegalovirus serostatus. Some clones are missing from TCRdb's copy, which holds only in-frame ones; the method was immunoSEQ multiplex PCR. The sample records 85,000 to 100,000 clones, about 80% being singletons. The sample taken for sequencing was memory CD4+ T cells from blood. These receptors were taken from an adult in good health and CMV-seropositive. Both conserved end residues are part of each CDR3. The D gene is left open where the match is weak. Rows give clone size only sometimes, using once, few, many, or a class for an expanded clone.

d_call: TRBD2; cdr3_length: 14; clone_size: -; j_call: TRBJ2-1; v_call: TRBV5-8; cdr3_aa: CASSNQAGVDEQFF; cdr3_nt: TGTGCCAGCAGCAACCAGGCGGGAGTAGATGAGCAGTTCTTC
d_call: -; cdr3_length: 14; clone_size: -; j_call: TRBJ2-5; v_call: TRBV6-5; cdr3_aa: CASSRGLSGETQYF; cdr3_nt: TGTGCCAGCAGCCGAGGACTGAGCGGGGAGACCCAGTACTTC
d_call: -; cdr3_length: 15; clone_size: -; j_call: TRBJ2-2; v_call: TRBV2; cdr3_aa: CASSVQRQNTGELFF; cdr3_nt: TGTGCCAGCAGTGTTCAGCGGCAGAACACCGGGGAGCTGTTTTTT
d_call: -; cdr3_length: 13; clone_size: -; j_call: TRBJ1-1; v_call: TRBV7-2; cdr3_aa: CASSPDMNTEAFF; cdr3_nt: TGTGCCAGCAGCCCGGACATGAACACTGAAGCTTTCTTT
d_call: -; cdr3_length: 12; clone_size: -; j_call: TRBJ1-5; v_call: TRBV5-6; cdr3_aa: CASSYRAGAQHF; cdr3_nt: TGTGCCAGCAGCTACCGGGCGGGGGCCCAGCATTTT
d_call: -; cdr3_length: 14; clone_size: once; j_call: TRBJ2-2; v_call: TRBV19; cdr3_aa: CASSTSQVAGELFF; cdr3_nt: TGTGCCAGTAGTACCTCGCAGGTAGCCGGGGAGCTGTTTTTT
d_call: -; cdr3_length: 13; clone_size: -; j_call: TRBJ1-4; v_call: TRBV6-1; cdr3_aa: CASETGAGEKLFF; cdr3_nt: TGTGCCAGTGAGACAGGAGCGGGGGAAAAACTGTTTTTT
d_call: -; cdr3_length: 12; clone_size: -; j_call: TRBJ1-3; v_call: TRBV7-8; cdr3_aa: CASSLVVNTIYF; cdr3_nt: TGTGCCAGCAGCTTAGTGGTAAACACCATATATTTT
d_call: TRBD2; cdr3_length: 14; clone_size: -; j_call: TRBJ2-7; v_call: TRBV30; cdr3_aa: CAWRGTSGAYEQYF; cdr3_nt: TGTGCCTGGAGAGGGACTAGCGGCGCCTACGAGCAGTACTTC
d_call: TRBD1; cdr3_length: 13; clone_size: -; j_call: TRBJ2-7; v_call: TRBV2; cdr3_aa: CASTKTGSYEQYF; cdr3_nt: TGTGCCAGCACCAAGACAGGGTCCTACGAGCAGTACTTC
d_call: TRBD1; cdr3_length: 12; clone_size: -; j_call: TRBJ1-2; v_call: TRBV6-1; cdr3_aa: CASTDRGLAYTF; cdr3_nt: TGTGCCAGCACGGACAGGGGGTTAGCCTACACCTTC
d_call: -; cdr3_length: 12; clone_size: -; j_call: TRBJ1-4; v_call: TRBV5-1; cdr3_aa: CASRQDNEKLFF; cdr3_nt: TGCGCCAGCCGACAGGATAATGAAAAACTGTTTTTT
d_call: -; cdr3_length: 15; clone_size: -; j_call: TRBJ2-7; v_call: TRBV4-1; cdr3_aa: CASSQNPGAPGEQYF; cdr3_nt: TGCGCCAGCAGCCAAAACCCCGGCGCCCCGGGGGAGCAGTACTTC
d_call: TRBD1; cdr3_length: 16; clone_size: -; j_call: TRBJ2-2; v_call: TRBV5-1; cdr3_aa: CASSLEGQAGTGELFF; cdr3_nt: TGCGCCAGCAGCTTGGAGGGACAGGCAGGAACCGGGGAGCTGTTTTTT
d_call: -; cdr3_length: 15; clone_size: -; j_call: TRBJ2-2; v_call: TRBV6-5; cdr3_aa: CASRQDSLNTGELFF; cdr3_nt: TGTGCCAGCAGACAAGACAGCTTGAACACCGGGGAGCTGTTTTTT
d_call: -; cdr3_length: 15; clone_size: -; j_call: TRBJ2-2; v_call: TRBV30; cdr3_aa: CAWSRPGGNTGELFF; cdr3_nt: TGTGCCTGGAGTCGACCCGGGGGTAACACCGGGGAGCTGTTTTTT
d_call: TRBD1; cdr3_length: 14; clone_size: -; j_call: TRBJ1-1; v_call: TRBV28; cdr3_aa: CASSLLYRGTEAFF; cdr3_nt: TGTGCCAGCAGTTTACTATACAGGGGAACTGAAGCTTTCTTT
d_call: -; cdr3_length: 16; clone_size: -; j_call: TRBJ1-4; v_call: TRBV7-9; cdr3_aa: CASSLPGGRDNEKLFF; cdr3_nt: TGTGCCAGCAGCCTCCCTGGCGGACGGGATAATGAAAAACTGTTTTTT
d_call: TRBD1; cdr3_length: 13; clone_size: -; j_call: TRBJ1-2; v_call: TRBV5-6; cdr3_aa: CASSDQGVYGYTF; cdr3_nt: TGTGCCAGCAGCGATCAGGGGGTCTATGGCTACACCTTC
d_call: TRBD1; cdr3_length: 15; clone_size: few; j_call: TRBJ2-7; v_call: TRBV19; cdr3_aa: CASSLGGQRWEEQYF; cdr3_nt: TGTGCCAGTAGTTTAGGGGGCCAGCGATGGGAGGAGCAGTACTTC
d_call: -; cdr3_length: 16; clone_size: -; j_call: TRBJ1-1; v_call: TRBV5-6; cdr3_aa: CASSLVGGGAYTEAFF; cdr3_nt: TGTGCCAGCAGCTTGGTTGGGGGTGGGGCGTACACTGAAGCTTTCTTT
d_call: -; cdr3_length: 14; clone_size: -; j_call: TRBJ1-5; v_call: TRBV29-1; cdr3_aa: CSVKLAAGFGPQHF; cdr3_nt: TGCAGCGTTAAGCTAGCTGCTGGGTTCGGGCCCCAGCATTTT
d_call: -; cdr3_length: 11; clone_size: -; j_call: TRBJ2-5; v_call: TRBV29-1; cdr3_aa: CSSGQQETQYF; cdr3_nt: TGCAGCAGTGGACAGCAAGAGACCCAGTACTTC
d_call: -; cdr3_length: 14; clone_size: few; j_call: TRBJ1-5; v_call: TRBV27; cdr3_aa: CASSSLGTGRPQHF; cdr3_nt: TGTGCCAGCAGTAGTTTAGGGACGGGAAGGCCCCAGCATTTT
d_call: TRBD2; cdr3_length: 15; clone_size: -; j_call: TRBJ2-5; v_call: TRBV5-1; cdr3_aa: CASSPLAGAQETQYF; cdr3_nt: TGCGCCAGCAGCCCCCTAGCGGGAGCACAAGAGACCCAGTACTTC
d_call: TRBD1; cdr3_length: 15; clone_size: few; j_call: TRBJ2-5; v_call: TRBV9; cdr3_aa: CASSLAGQGSETQYF; cdr3_nt: TGTGCCAGCAGCCTGGCGGGACAGGGGAGTGAGACCCAGTACTTC
d_call: TRBD1; cdr3_length: 14; clone_size: -; j_call: TRBJ2-7; v_call: TRBV6-1; cdr3_aa: CASGDRVLTYEQYF; cdr3_nt: TGTGCCAGCGGGGACAGGGTATTAACCTACGAGCAGTACTTC
d_call: -; cdr3_length: 13; clone_size: once; j_call: TRBJ2-3; v_call: TRBV15; cdr3_aa: CATSEIPRDTQYF; cdr3_nt: TGTGCCACCAGCGAGATCCCTCGGGATACGCAGTATTTT
d_call: -; cdr3_length: 14; clone_size: -; j_call: TRBJ2-2; v_call: TRBV6-5; cdr3_aa: CASRKEMNTGELFF; cdr3_nt: TGTGCCAGCAGAAAAGAAATGAACACCGGGGAGCTGTTTTTT
d_call: -; cdr3_length: 13; clone_size: few; j_call: TRBJ2-1; v_call: TRBV7-2; cdr3_aa: CASSKGSYNEQFF; cdr3_nt: TGTGCCAGCAGTAAGGGCTCCTACAATGAGCAGTTCTTC
d_call: -; cdr3_length: 14; clone_size: once; j_call: TRBJ2-3; v_call: TRBV6-5; cdr3_aa: CASSTPLSLGTQYF; cdr3_nt: TGTGCCAGCAGTACGCCGCTCAGTTTGGGTACGCAGTATTTT
d_call: -; cdr3_length: 15; clone_size: -; j_call: TRBJ2-7; v_call: TRBV6-6; cdr3_aa: CASSSRTTGLYEQYF; cdr3_nt: TGTGCCAGCAGTTCCCGAACGACAGGCCTTTACGAGCAGTACTTC
d_call: TRBD2; cdr3_length: 14; clone_size: once; j_call: TRBJ2-4; v_call: TRBV19; cdr3_aa: CATTREGVGNIQYF; cdr3_nt: TGTGCCACCACGCGGGAGGGAGTGGGAAACATTCAGTACTTC
d_call: TRBD1; cdr3_length: 15; clone_size: -; j_call: TRBJ2-7; v_call: TRBV18; cdr3_aa: CASSPWQGDMDEQYF; cdr3_nt: TGTGCCAGCTCACCATGGCAGGGGGACATGGACGAGCAGTACTTC
d_call: -; cdr3_length: 13; clone_size: -; j_call: TRBJ2-2; v_call: TRBV2; cdr3_aa: CASSGRVTGELFF; cdr3_nt: TGTGCCAGCAGTGGCAGGGTCACCGGGGAGCTGTTTTTT
d_call: -; cdr3_length: 13; clone_size: few; j_call: TRBJ1-6; v_call: TRBV27; cdr3_aa: CASSFDFNSPLHF; cdr3_nt: TGTGCCAGCAGTTTTGACTTTAATTCACCCCTCCACTTT
d_call: -; cdr3_length: 10; clone_size: -; j_call: TRBJ2-5; v_call: TRBV18; cdr3_aa: CATKGETQYF; cdr3_nt: TGTGCCACCAAGGGGGAGACCCAGTACTTC
d_call: TRBD1; cdr3_length: 15; clone_size: -; j_call: TRBJ2-7; v_call: TRBV6-5; cdr3_aa: CASSYLGQGDYEQYF; cdr3_nt: TGTGCCAGCAGTTACTTGGGACAGGGCGACTACGAGCAGTACTTC
d_call: TRBD1; cdr3_length: 14; clone_size: -; j_call: TRBJ2-2; v_call: TRBV19; cdr3_aa: CASRRDRDTGELFF; cdr3_nt: TGTGCCAGTAGAAGAGACAGGGACACCGGGGAGCTGTTTTTT
d_call: -; cdr3_length: 12; clone_size: -; j_call: TRBJ2-7; v_call: TRBV18; cdr3_aa: CASSAIIREQYF; cdr3_nt: TGTGCCAGCTCAGCTATAATACGGGAGCAGTACTTC
d_call: -; cdr3_length: 14; clone_size: few; j_call: TRBJ1-1; v_call: TRBV5-4; cdr3_aa: CASSLGQGRTEAFF; cdr3_nt: TGTGCCAGCAGCTTAGGTCAGGGACGGACTGAAGCTTTCTTT
d_call: TRBD1; cdr3_length: 15; clone_size: few; j_call: TRBJ1-1; v_call: TRBV7-8; cdr3_aa: CASSVGTGRDTEAFF; cdr3_nt: TGTGCCAGCAGCGTCGGGACAGGGCGAGACACTGAAGCTTTCTTT
d_call: TRBD1; cdr3_length: 14; clone_size: -; j_call: TRBJ1-1; v_call: TRBV5-1; cdr3_aa: CASSSQGLETEAFF; cdr3_nt: TGCGCCAGCAGCTCACAGGGGTTGGAGACTGAAGCTTTCTTT
d_call: TRBD2; cdr3_length: 16; clone_size: once; j_call: TRBJ2-1; v_call: TRBV5-4; cdr3_aa: CASSPGLAGVYNEQFF; cdr3_nt: TGTGCCAGCAGCCCAGGACTAGCGGGAGTGTACAATGAGCAGTTCTTC
d_call: -; cdr3_length: 14; clone_size: -; j_call: TRBJ1-1; v_call: TRBV19; cdr3_aa: CASSIEGAGTEAFF; cdr3_nt: TGTGCCAGTAGTATCGAGGGCGCGGGCACTGAAGCTTTCTTT
d_call: -; cdr3_length: 14; clone_size: once; j_call: TRBJ2-1; v_call: TRBV28; cdr3_aa: CASIGADPPARQFF; cdr3_nt: TGTGCCAGCATAGGGGCAGACCCACCAGCCCGGCAGTTCTTC
d_call: -; cdr3_length: 15; clone_size: -; j_call: TRBJ2-7; v_call: TRBV6-4; cdr3_aa: CASSDGAGSSYEQYF; cdr3_nt: TGTGCCAGCAGTGACGGGGCGGGGAGCTCCTACGAGCAGTACTTC
d_call: TRBD1; cdr3_length: 14; clone_size: -; j_call: TRBJ1-4; v_call: TRBV2; cdr3_aa: CASSPGTGYEKLFF; cdr3_nt: TGTGCCAGCAGCCCAGGGACAGGGTATGAAAAACTGTTTTTT
d_call: TRBD1; cdr3_length: 14; clone_size: -; j_call: TRBJ1-2; v_call: TRBV9; cdr3_aa: CASSGLNRGGGYTF; cdr3_nt: TGTGCCAGCAGCGGGTTGAACAGGGGAGGGGGCTACACCTTC
d_call: -; cdr3_length: 14; clone_size: -; j_call: TRBJ2-7; v_call: TRBV7-2; cdr3_aa: CASSLARGTGEQYF; cdr3_nt: TGTGCCAGCAGCTTAGCGCGCGGAACCGGGGAGCAGTACTTC
d_call: -; cdr3_length: 15; clone_size: -; j_call: TRBJ2-1; v_call: TRBV2; cdr3_aa: CASSGEEYSYNEQFF; cdr3_nt: TGTGCCAGCAGTGGAGAGGAGTACAGCTACAATGAGCAGTTCTTC
d_call: -; cdr3_length: 17; clone_size: -; j_call: TRBJ2-2; v_call: TRBV27; cdr3_aa: CASDDFVWTANTGELFF; cdr3_nt: TGTGCCAGCGACGACTTTGTGTGGACAGCGAACACCGGGGAGCTGTTTTTT
d_call: -; cdr3_length: 15; clone_size: -; j_call: TRBJ1-5; v_call: TRBV2; cdr3_aa: CASRPQGSGNQPQHF; cdr3_nt: TGTGCCAGCAGACCGCAGGGGTCTGGCAATCAGCCCCAGCATTTT
d_call: TRBD1; cdr3_length: 16; clone_size: few; j_call: TRBJ2-5; v_call: TRBV28; cdr3_aa: CASRILDRGVQETQYF; cdr3_nt: TGTGCCAGCAGGATCCTGGACAGGGGGGTTCAAGAGACCCAGTACTTC
d_call: -; cdr3_length: 15; clone_size: -; j_call: TRBJ1-3; v_call: TRBV9; cdr3_aa: CASSVVGSPGNTIYF; cdr3_nt: TGTGCCAGCAGCGTAGTCGGCAGCCCGGGAAACACCATATATTTT